A single sample gave rise to the 24 T cell receptor beta chains below, sequenced in a study of blood T cell repertoires in COVID-19. Libraries were prepared by immunoSEQ multiplex PCR; TCRdb keeps only in-frame clonotypes and omits some of them. Of 70,000 to 85,000 clones in the sample, 85% to 95% were seen once. The sequenced material came from peripheral blood. Receptor source: a woman aged 55-69 years with active COVID-19.

The chain is built from TRBV30 and TRBJ2-3; TRBD2 aligns across 11 bases. This CDR3 has 14 residues. Germline V lookup: CDR1 GTSNPN, CDR2 SVGIG (reference sequence). V shed 5 bases, J shed 3 bases, and the junction held 4 bases outside the gene matches. The CDR3 nucleotides are TGTGCCTGGGGTCTAGCGGGAGGTACAGATACGCAGTATTTT. Amino acids: CAWGLAGGTDTQYF.

This chain uses TRBV28 with TRBJ1-1, with D possibly matching TRBD1 (5 bases). V dropped 10 bases and J dropped 1 base, with 10 bases sitting between them. From germline, CDR1 is MDHEN and CDR2 SYDVKM. The CDR3 extends over 12 amino acids. CDR3 protein: CATTTENTEAFF. Written as DNA, the CDR3 is TGTGCCACTACGACAGAGAACACTGAAGCTTTCTTT.

The chain couples TRBV30 to TRBJ1-2; 11 nucleotides align to TRBD1. CDR1 is GTSNPN, CDR2 SVGIG, per germline (reference sequence). With V trimmed by 5 bases and J by 8 bases, 10 bases remained unmatched. CDR3 length equals 14 residues. In DNA form, the CDR3 reads TGTGCCTGGTCTCCCGGGACAGGGGGTTACGGCTACACCTTC. Amino acid sequence: CAWSPGTGGYGYTF.

The V call is TRBV30, the J call TRBJ1-3; D is unresolved. V was trimmed by 4 bases and J by 2 bases, leaving 9 bases between them. The CDR3 loop spans 13 amino acids. CDR1 and CDR2 from the germline V gene are GTSNPN and SVGIG (reference sequence). CDR3 protein: CAWTGLAGNTIYF. CDR3 nucleotide sequence: TGTGCCTGGACAGGACTCGCTGGAAACACCATATATTTT.

The chain is built from TRBV10-1 and TRBJ2-1; 9 positions match TRBD2. V shed 4 bases, J shed 1 base, and the junction held 5 bases outside the gene matches. The CDR3 totals 16 residues. From germline, CDR1 is WNHNN and CDR2 SYGVQD (reference sequence). CDR3: CASSGASGTSYNEQFF. In DNA form, the CDR3 reads TGCGCCAGCAGTGGGGCTAGCGGGACGTCCTACAATGAGCAGTTCTTC.

A single count supports this clone. The genes are TRBV5-1 and TRBJ1-1; 9 nucleotides line up with TRBD1. The trim removed 4 bases at V and 0 bases at J, leaving 1 base unmatched. This CDR3 has 14 amino acids. Germline CDR1 SGHRS, CDR2 YFSETQ. CDR3 in amino acids: CASSDRGMNTEAFF. For the CDR3, the DNA is TGCGCCAGCAGCGACAGGGGGATGAACACTGAAGCTTTCTTT.

This sequence joins TRBV6-1 and TRBJ2-4, with D perhaps matching TRBD2 (6 bases). CDR1 MNHNS and CDR2 SASEGT come from the germline V gene. Trimming shortened V by 3 bases and J by 6 bases, and 21 bases separated the two germline ends. There are 17 residues in the CDR3. This chain's CDR3 is CASSDRGLRGMGNIQYF. In nucleotides, the CDR3 is TGTGCCAGCAGTGACCGTGGTCTTCGGGGGATGGGAAACATTCAGTACTTC.

The gene calls are TRBV19 and TRBJ2-6; D gene unclear. The CDR3 loop spans 15 amino acids. Germline V gene sequence: CDR1 LNHDA, CDR2 SQIVND (reference sequence). V lost 1 base to trimming and J lost 3 bases, with 7 bases between them. Here the CDR3 reads CASSIGQVGANVLTF. In nucleotides, the CDR3 is TGTGCCAGTAGTATAGGTCAGGTTGGGGCCAACGTCCTGACTTTC. Full variable domain (missing parts from reference TRBV19 and TRBJ2-6): DGGITQSPKYLFRKEGQNVTLSCEQNLNHDAMYWYRQDPGQGLRLIYYSQIVNDFQKGDIAEGYSVSREKKESFPLTVTSAQKNPTAFYLCASSIGQVGANVLTFGAGSRLTVL.

The chain links TRBV27 to TRBJ1-5; tentative D call: TRBD1 (6 bases). Trimming took off 2 bases at V and 6 bases at J, with 8 bases between the two ends. CDR3 length: 13 residues. Germline-derived CDR1 and CDR2 are MNHEY and SMNVEV (reference sequence). CDR3 in amino acids: CASSLGRGQPQHF. As DNA, the CDR3 is TGTGCCAGCAGTTTAGGCAGGGGTCAGCCCCAGCATTTT.

The genes are TRBV3-1 (or the pseudogene TRBV3-2) and TRBJ1-3; D is undetermined. CDR1 is LGHDT, CDR2 YNNKEL, per germline (reference sequence). V was shortened by 0 bases and J by 0 bases, with 6 bases between the two germline ends. The CDR3 runs 15 residues. The CDR3: CASSQDPRSGNTIYF. CDR3 coding DNA: TGTGCCAGCAGCCAAGACCCTCGCTCTGGAAACACCATATATTTT.

This chain connects TRBV18 to TRBJ2-7; TRBD1 matches 8 bases. CDR1 and CDR2 (germline): KGHSH, LQKENI. With 4 bases clipped from V and 7 bases from J, the junction kept 6 bases outside the gene matches. The CDR3 is 13 residues long. This CDR3 reads CASSQVQGAEQYF. For the CDR3, the DNA is TGTGCCAGCTCACAAGTCCAGGGGGCGGAGCAGTACTTC. Based on the CDR3 plus reference TRBV18 and TRBJ2-7, the full variable domain is NAGVMQNPRHLVRRRGQEARLRCSPMKGHSHVYWYRQLPEEGLKFMVYLQKENIIDESGMPKERFSAEFPKEGPSILRIQQVVRGDSAAYFCASSQVQGAEQYFGPGTRLTVT.

The chain employs TRBV19 and TRBJ1-3; D unclear. The CDR3 spans 15 residues. Germline CDR1 reads LNHDA; CDR2 reads SQIVND (reference sequence). V was cut by 7 bases and J by 4 bases, with 17 bases left in between. The DNA for the CDR3 is TGTGCCAGTACCCTGAGGAAGGCGCCAGGAAACACCATATATTTT. Protein sequence: CASTLRKAPGNTIYF.

This chain joins TRBV18 and TRBJ1-2; 8 nucleotides agree with TRBD1. V lost 6 bases, J lost 4 bases, and 7 bases stayed unmatched. This CDR3 region has 14 residues. Germline V gene data show CDR1 as KGHSH and CDR2 as LQKENI. Written as DNA, the CDR3 is TGTGCCAGCTCGCCCGACAGGGGCCCCTATGGCTACACCTTC. This translates into CASSPDRGPYGYTF.

This chain joins TRBV5-1 and TRBJ2-5; 8 bases are shared with TRBD1. The ends lost 5 bases at V and 5 bases at J; junction bases unmatched: 11. The CDR3 is made up of 15 amino acids. The germline gives CDR1 SGHRS, CDR2 YFSETQ. The CDR3 region has the DNA TGCGCCAGCAGTTTAAGGTCCAGGGGGCAGGAGACCCAGTACTTC. Protein sequence: CASSLRSRGQETQYF.

The rearrangement joins TRBV30 to TRBJ2-1; 13 bases are a match to TRBD2. From germline, CDR1 is GTSNPN and CDR2 SVGIG (reference sequence). J was trimmed by 11 bases and V by 7 bases; bases with no gene match: 2. CDR3 length equals 11 residues. The CDR3 loop is CASGLAGQQFF. In DNA form, the CDR3 reads TGTGCCTCGGGACTAGCGGGGCAGCAGTTCTTC.

The chain recombines TRBV9 with TRBJ2-1; 10 bases match TRBD2. Trimming cost V 0 bases and J 9 bases; bases outside gene matches: 6. Germline V gene sequence: CDR1 SGDLS, CDR2 YYNGEE. The CDR3 has 15 amino acids. CDR3 bases: TGTGCCAGCAGCGTAGCAGCTAGCGGGAGTCCTGAGCAGTTCTTC. Protein: CASSVAASGSPEQFF.

This clone is a singleton in its sample. The chain recombines TRBV24-1 with TRBJ2-3, with 7 bases aligning to TRBD2. Germline trimming cut 10 bases from V and 0 bases from J; bases unmatched to any gene: 0. There are 12 residues in the CDR3. The germline gives CDR1 KGHDR, CDR2 SFDVKD. CDR3 nucleotide sequence: TGTGCCACTAGCGGGAGCACAGATACGCAGTATTTT. It is translated as CATSGSTDTQYF.

The genes are TRBV4-1 and TRBJ2-3; the match to TRBD2 covers 8 bases. The V segment lost 1 base and the J segment 5 bases; nucleotides outside the gene matches: 14. This CDR3 is 18 amino acids long. CDR1 is MGHRA, CDR2 YSYEKL, per germline. CDR3: CASSQALSGGTRGDTQYF. CDR3 coding DNA: TGCGCCAGCAGCCAAGCACTCTCCGGAGGGACTAGAGGAGATACGCAGTATTTT.

V is TRBV11-3 and J is TRBJ2-1, with D possibly matching TRBD2 (6 bases). Looked up from germline, CDR1 is SGHNT and CDR2 is YENEEA. CDR3 length: 15 residues. V lost 5 bases to trimming and J lost 2 bases, with 13 bases between them. In DNA form, the CDR3 reads TGTGCCAGCAGCGTGGGCGGGGATGCCTACAATGAGCAGTTCTTC. Protein: CASSVGGDAYNEQFF.

Only one count was recorded for this clone. V usage is TRBV7-9 and J usage is TRBJ1-6; D gene unclear. Germline V CDR1 and CDR2: SEHNR, FQNEAQ (reference sequence). The CDR3 is 17 residues long. The germline V and J ends were trimmed by 4 bases and 7 bases, with 20 bases remaining between them. This CDR3 is CASSSPNLEVANSPLHF. The DNA of the CDR3 is TGTGCCAGCAGCTCCCCCAACCTGGAGGTCGCCAATTCACCCCTCCACTTT. The variable domain in full, with the rest retrieved from reference TRBV7-9 and TRBJ1-6, is DTGVSQNPRHKITKRGQNVTFRCDPISEHNRLYWYRQTLGQGPEFLTYFQNEAQLEKSRLLSDRFSAERPKGSFSTLEIQRTEQGDSAMYLCASSSPNLEVANSPLHFGNGTRLTVT.

In nucleotides, the CDR3 is TGTGCCAGCACCAGGACAGCGCAGACACCCTACGAGCAGTACTTC. Protein: CASTRTAQTPYEQYF. The chain has TRBV7-6 and TRBJ2-7, with D possibly matching TRBD1 (6 bases). Trimming left V 7 bases short and J 2 bases short, with 18 bases between. CDR3 length: 15 residues. Germline assignment: CDR1 SGHVS and CDR2 FNYEAQ.

The chain joins TRBV4-1 to TRBJ2-5, with 9 nucleotides matching TRBD1. The V gene end was trimmed by 4 bases and the J gene end by 5 bases; junction bases not matched to a gene: 8. The CDR3 loop spans 15 amino acids. CDR1 is MGHRA, CDR2 YSYEKL, per germline. The DNA for the CDR3 is TGCGCCAGCAGCCCGGGACAGGGAAGTGGCGAGACCCAGTACTTC. Amino acids: CASSPGQGSGETQYF.

V and J are TRBV12-3 or TRBV12-4 and TRBJ1-5, with TRBD1 as a possible D gene (5 bases). Between the trimmed V and J ends, which lost 6 bases and 6 bases, there was a span of 9 bases. The CDR3 loop spans 12 amino acids. In DNA, the CDR3 is TGTGCCAGCAGCACTACAGGTCAGCCCCAGCATTTT. Residues: CASSTTGQPQHF.

This clone has just one count. This chain uses TRBV5-6 with TRBJ2-5; 8 bases map to TRBD1. The CDR3 totals 16 residues. Germline lookup yields CDR1 SGHDT and CDR2 YYEEEE. J gave up 5 bases and V 4 bases, and 13 bases lay outside the gene matches. The CDR3 is CASSTGQAGKGETQYF. The CDR3 nucleotides read TGTGCCAGCAGCACGGGACAGGCAGGGAAAGGGGAGACCCAGTACTTC.